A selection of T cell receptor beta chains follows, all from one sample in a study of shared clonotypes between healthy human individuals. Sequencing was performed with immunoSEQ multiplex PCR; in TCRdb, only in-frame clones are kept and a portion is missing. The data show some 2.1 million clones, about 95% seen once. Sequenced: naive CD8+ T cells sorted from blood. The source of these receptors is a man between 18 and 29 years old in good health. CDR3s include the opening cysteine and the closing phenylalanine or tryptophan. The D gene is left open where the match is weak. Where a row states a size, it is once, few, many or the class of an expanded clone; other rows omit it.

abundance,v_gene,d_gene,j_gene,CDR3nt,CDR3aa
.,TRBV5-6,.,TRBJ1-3,TGTGCCAGCAGCTTTCAGGGGCTGGGAAACACCATATATTTT,CASSFQGLGNTIYF
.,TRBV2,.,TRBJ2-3,TGTGCCAGCAGTGTCCCGACTATGACAGATACGCAGTATTTT,CASSVPTMTDTQYF
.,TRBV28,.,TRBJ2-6,TGTGCCAGCAGTTTACCGGGGCCGGCGGGGGCCAACGTCCTGACTTTC,CASSLPGPAGANVLTF
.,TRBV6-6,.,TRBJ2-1,TGTGCCAGCAAATCGATAAGTAACGAGCAGTTCTTC,CASKSISNEQFF
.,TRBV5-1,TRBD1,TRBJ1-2,TGCGCCAGCAGCTTGGGAACCACAGGGGGCGCGGATGGCTACACCTTC,CASSLGTTGGADGYTF
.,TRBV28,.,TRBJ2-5,TGTGCCAGCAGCACGTGGAAGTCGGAGACCCAGTACTTC,CASSTWKSETQYF
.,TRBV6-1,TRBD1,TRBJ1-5,TGTGCCAGCAGTGAAGGGACAGGATATAGCAATCAGCCCCAGCATTTT,CASSEGTGYSNQPQHF
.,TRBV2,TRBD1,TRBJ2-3,TGTGCCAGCTCCGGCCAGGGGGCTTGGGATACGCAGTATTTT,CASSGQGAWDTQYF
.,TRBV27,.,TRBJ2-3,TGTGCCAGCAGTCCCCTGGGACAAGGAGGGATGTATTTT,CASSPLGQGGMYF
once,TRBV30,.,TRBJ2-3,TGTGCCTGGAGTCCGTCCCCCCAGGACAGCGCAGATACGCAGTATTTT,CAWSPSPQDSADTQYF
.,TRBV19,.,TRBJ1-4,TGTGCCAGTAGTATCCCTAATGAAAAACTGTTTTTT,CASSIPNEKLFF
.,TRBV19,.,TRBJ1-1,TGTGCCAGTAGTATAGATCTACTTGGAGCTTTCTTT,CASSIDLLGAFF
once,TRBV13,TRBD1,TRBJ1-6,TGTGCCAGCAGCCGAAACAGGGGGACATCCCTCCACTTT,CASSRNRGTSLHF
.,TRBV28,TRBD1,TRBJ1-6,TGTGCCAGCAGTGAATACAGGGGTGGCAATTCACCCCTCCACTTT,CASSEYRGGNSPLHF
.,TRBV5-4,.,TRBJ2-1,TGTGCCAGCAGCTTGCGATACAATGAGCAGTTCTTC,CASSLRYNEQFF
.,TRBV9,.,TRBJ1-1,TGTGCCAGCAGCGCCATGAACACTGAAGCTTTCTTT,CASSAMNTEAFF
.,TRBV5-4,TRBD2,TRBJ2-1,TGTGCCAGCAGCTCGGGCGGGGGGGCAGCCTACAATGAGCAGTTCTTC,CASSSGGGAAYNEQFF
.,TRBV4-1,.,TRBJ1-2,TGCGCCAGCAGCCAAGGAATCCGGAATGGCTACACCTTC,CASSQGIRNGYTF
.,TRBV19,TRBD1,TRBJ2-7,TGTGCCAGTAGCATTGGGACAGGGAGCTCCTACGAGCAGTACTTC,CASSIGTGSSYEQYF
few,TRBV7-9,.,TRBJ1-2,TGTGCCAGCAGCCTTAAGGTGTTGGACACCAACTATGGCTACACCTTC,CASSLKVLDTNYGYTF
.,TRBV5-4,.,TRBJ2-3,TGTGCCAGCAGCCCCGAGGAGGGCCTCACAGATACGCAGTATTTT,CASSPEEGLTDTQYF
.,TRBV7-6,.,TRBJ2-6,TGTGCCAGCAGTCCTGGTGATTTAGGGGCCAACGTCCTGACTTTC,CASSPGDLGANVLTF
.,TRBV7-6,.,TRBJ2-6,TGTGCCAGCAGCTTAGTAGCCGAGAGTTACTCTGGGGCCAACGTCCTGACTTTC,CASSLVAESYSGANVLTF
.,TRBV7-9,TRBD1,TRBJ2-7,TGTGCCAGCAGCTCCACCGGGACAGGGTACTACGAGCAGTACTTC,CASSSTGTGYYEQYF
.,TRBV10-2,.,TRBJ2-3,TGCGCCAGCAGTGAATGGGGCGCGAACACAGATACGCAGTATTTT,CASSEWGANTDTQYF
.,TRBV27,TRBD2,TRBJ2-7,TGTGCCAGCAGTTTGCTAACTAGCGGGCACGAGCAGTACTTC,CASSLLTSGHEQYF
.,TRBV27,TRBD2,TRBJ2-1,TGTGCCAGCAGTAACCCACTAGCGGGGATCAATGAGCAGTTCTTC,CASSNPLAGINEQFF
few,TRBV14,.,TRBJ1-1,TGTGCCAGCAGCCTGACAGGCTGGAACACTGAAGCTTTCTTT,CASSLTGWNTEAFF
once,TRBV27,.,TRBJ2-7,TGTGCCAGCAGTTTATTTTCCGGGTTGGCCTACGAGCAGTACTTC,CASSLFSGLAYEQYF
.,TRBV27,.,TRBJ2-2,TGTGCCAGCAGTTTATCATCCGGGGAGCTGTTTTTT,CASSLSSGELFF
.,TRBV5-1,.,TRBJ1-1,TGCGCCAGCAGCTTGGGCCAGATGACTGAAGCTTTCTTT,CASSLGQMTEAFF
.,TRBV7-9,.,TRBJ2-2,TGTGCCAGCAGCTTAGAGGATGCAGGGTTCAGGGCCTACACCGGGGAGCTGTTTTTT,CASSLEDAGFRAYTGELFF
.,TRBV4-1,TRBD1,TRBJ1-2,TGCGCCAGCTCTGGGGGCCCTTCCCCGGGACAGGAATCCACCTTC,CASSGGPSPGQESTF
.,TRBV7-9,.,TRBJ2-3,TGTGCCAGCAGCCCACTAATTGGCGGAAGCACAGATACGCAGTATTTT,CASSPLIGGSTDTQYF
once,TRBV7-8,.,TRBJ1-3,TGTGCCAGCAGTTCAGGGAGGGAGGGCTCTGGAAACACCATATATTTT,CASSSGREGSGNTIYF
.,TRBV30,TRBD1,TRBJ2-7,TGTGCCTGGAGTGCAGGAGGACAGGGGTTCCACGAGCAGTACTTC,CAWSAGGQGFHEQYF
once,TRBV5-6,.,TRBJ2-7,TGTGCCAGCAGCTTCCAACCTCCTAGCTACGAGCAGTACTTC,CASSFQPPSYEQYF
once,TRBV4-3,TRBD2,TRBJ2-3,TGCGCCAGCAGCCAAGAAATAGCGACTAGCGGCACAGATACGCAGTATTTT,CASSQEIATSGTDTQYF
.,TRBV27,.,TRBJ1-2,TGTGCCAGCAGTTTTTTCAGTTCGGGTGGCTACACCTTC,CASSFFSSGGYTF
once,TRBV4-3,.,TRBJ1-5,TGCGCCAGCAGCCAAGAATGGGGGGCCAATCAGCCCCAGCATTTT,CASSQEWGANQPQHF
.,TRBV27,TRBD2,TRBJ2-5,TGTGCCAGCAGCCCGACCGCGGGGGTCCAAGAGACCCAGTACTTC,CASSPTAGVQETQYF
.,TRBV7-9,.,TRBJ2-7,TGTGCCAGCAGCAAACCTGATAACAGACCCTACGAGCAGTACTTC,CASSKPDNRPYEQYF